Detailed here is one T cell receptor (beta chain). A much larger clone differs by one base, so this may be a read error. In the same sample, other DNA sequences code for this CDR3. This CDR3 comprises 14 residues. The germline V gene encodes CDR1 KGHDR and CDR2 SFDVKD. Generated by immunoSEQ multiplex PCR, the TCRdb table keeps only in-frame clones and is missing some. The table lists tens of thousands of clones, almost 85% of them singletons. This record comes from a study of blood T cell repertoires in COVID-19. Study as a whole: PBMCs, B-cell-depleted T cells, or T cells were the source of the cDNA or gDNA that made up the material.

The chain recombines TRBV24-1 with TRBJ1-2, with 7 bases fitting TRBD1. This sequence originates from a man aged 45-60 years with active or convalescent COVID-19. Specimen: peripheral blood. In DNA, the CDR3 is TGTGCCACCAGTGACACGGGACAGTACTATGGCTACACCTTT. This codes for CATSDTGQYYGYTF.